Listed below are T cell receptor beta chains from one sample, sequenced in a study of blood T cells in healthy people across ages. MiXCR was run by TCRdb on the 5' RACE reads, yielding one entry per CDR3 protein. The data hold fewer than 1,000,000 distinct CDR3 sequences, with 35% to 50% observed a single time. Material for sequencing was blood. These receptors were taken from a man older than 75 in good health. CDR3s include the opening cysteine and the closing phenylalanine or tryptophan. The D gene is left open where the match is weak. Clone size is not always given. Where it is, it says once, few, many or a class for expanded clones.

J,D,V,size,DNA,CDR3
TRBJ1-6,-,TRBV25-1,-,TGTGCCAGCAGTGCAGGACAGCACTATAATTCACCCCTCCACTTT,CASSAGQHYNSPLHF
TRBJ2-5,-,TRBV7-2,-,TGTGCCAGCAGCCTCAAGATGAGAGGAGAGACCCAGTACTTC,CASSLKMRGETQYF
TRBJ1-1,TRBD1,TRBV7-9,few,TGTGCCAGCAGCTACCGGACAGGGGCCACTGAAGCTTTCTTT,CASSYRTGATEAFF
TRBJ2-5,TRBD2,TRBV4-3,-,TGCGCCAGCAGCCAAGATCCTAGCGGGACCCAGTACTTC,CASSQDPSGTQYF
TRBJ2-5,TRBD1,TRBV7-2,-,TGTGCCAGCAGCTATGACACAGGGGGGATGTCGGAGACCCAGTACTTC,CASSYDTGGMSETQYF
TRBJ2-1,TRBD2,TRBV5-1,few,TGCGCCAGCAGCTTGGAGAGCGGGAGTTCCTACAATGAGCAGTTCTTC,CASSLESGSSYNEQFF
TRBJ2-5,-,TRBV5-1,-,TGCGCCAGCAGCCCGACAGGCAGGGGTGAGGAGACCCAGTACTTC,CASSPTGRGEETQYF
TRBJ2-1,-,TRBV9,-,TGTGCCAGCAGAGCTCTCAGGGACAATGAGCAGTTCTTC,CASRALRDNEQFF
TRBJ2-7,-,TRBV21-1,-,TGTGCCAGCTGGGGACTAGCGGGAGTGTGCTCCTACGAGCAGTACTTC,CASWGLAGVCSYEQYF
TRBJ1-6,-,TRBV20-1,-,TGCAGTGCTAGGCGGCAGGGTATTGATTCACCCCTCCACTTT,CSARRQGIDSPLHF
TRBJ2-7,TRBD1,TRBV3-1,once,TGTGCCAGCAGCGCAATAACCGGGACAGGGGTGGGCGAGCAGTACTTC,CASSAITGTGVGEQYF
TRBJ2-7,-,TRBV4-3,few,TGCGCCAGCAGCCAAGGACTGACAGGATCGACCTACGAGCAGTACTTC,CASSQGLTGSTYEQYF
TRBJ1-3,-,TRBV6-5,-,TGTGCCAGCAGCTCAGGTGGAAACACCATATATTTT,CASSSGGNTIYF
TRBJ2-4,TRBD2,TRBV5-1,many,TGCGCCAGCAGCTTTGAACTAGCGGGAGCGGACATTCAGTACTTC,CASSFELAGADIQYF
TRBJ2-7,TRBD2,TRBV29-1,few,TGCAGCGTGGAACTAGCGGTCTCCTACAATGAGCAGTACTTC,CSVELAVSYNEQYF
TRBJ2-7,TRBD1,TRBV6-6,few,TGTGCCAGCAGTTACTATACGACAGGGAGATCCTACGAGCAGTACTTC,CASSYYTTGRSYEQYF
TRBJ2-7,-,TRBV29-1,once,TGCAGCGTTTGGGGGACCTCCTACGAGCAGTACTTC,CSVWGTSYEQYF
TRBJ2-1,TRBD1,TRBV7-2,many,TGTGCCAGCAGCCGTTCCCGGGACAGGGTAGATGAGCAGTTCTTC,CASSRSRDRVDEQFF
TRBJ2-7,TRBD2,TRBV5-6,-,TGTGCCAGCAGCTTGGCCGTTGCGGGAGCTCACGAGCAGTACTTC,CASSLAVAGAHEQYF
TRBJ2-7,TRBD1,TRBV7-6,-,TGTGCCAGCAGCTTAGTGAGACAGGGGGGTTACGAGCAGTACTTC,CASSLVRQGGYEQYF
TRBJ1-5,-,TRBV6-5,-,TGTGCCAGCACTCGACACCCCGATCAGCCCCAGCATTTT,CASTRHPDQPQHF
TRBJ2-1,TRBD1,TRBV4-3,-,TGCGCCAGCAGCCAAGGACAGGGGACGAACAATGAGCAGTTCTTC,CASSQGQGTNNEQFF
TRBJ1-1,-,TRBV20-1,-,TGCAGTGCTAAATCGGGGGTCACTGAAGCTTTCTTT,CSAKSGVTEAFF
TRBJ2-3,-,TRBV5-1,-,TGCGCCAGCAGCGTGCCTGGGAGTGGAGATACGCAGTATTTT,CASSVPGSGDTQYF
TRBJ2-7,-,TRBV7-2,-,TGTGCCAGCAGCTTAGCGGCTACTAGGTCTGGCGAGCAGTACTTC,CASSLAATRSGEQYF
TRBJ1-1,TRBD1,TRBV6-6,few,TGTGCCACCAATAAAGAGGGCAGGGGGACTGAAGCTTTCTTT,CATNKEGRGTEAFF
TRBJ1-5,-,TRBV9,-,TGTGCCAGCAGTGGGCCCCAGCATTTT,CASSGPQHF
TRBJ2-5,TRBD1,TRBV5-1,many,TGTGCCAGCAGTTTAGGGACAGCCCAAGAGACCCAGTACTTC,CASSLGTAQETQYF
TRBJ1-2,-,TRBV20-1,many,TGCAGTGCTAGAACCGAGCTAGTCGAAGGCTACACCTTC,CSARTELVEGYTF
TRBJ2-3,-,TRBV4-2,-,TGTGCCAGCAGCCAAGTCGGGTGGGCGAACACAGATACGCAGTATTTT,CASSQVGWANTDTQYF
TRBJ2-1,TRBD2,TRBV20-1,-,TGCAGTGCTAGAGGGGCTAGCGGGAGGGCCTACAATGAGCAGTTCTTC,CSARGASGRAYNEQFF
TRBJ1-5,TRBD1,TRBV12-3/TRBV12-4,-,TGTGCCAGCAGCCCAGGACAGGGACAGAATCAGCCCCAGCATTTT,CASSPGQGQNQPQHF
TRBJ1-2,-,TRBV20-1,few,TGCAGTGCATCAGGGGCTCATGGCTACACCTTC,CSASGAHGYTF
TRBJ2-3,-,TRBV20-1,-,TGTTCCTCTACCTGGGGGGCCAGGGTTGTAGATACGCAGTATTTT,CSSTWGARVVDTQYF
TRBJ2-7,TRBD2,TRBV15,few,TGTGCCACCAGCAGAGTCGGGGGAGGGATATACGAGCAGTACTTC,CATSRVGGGIYEQYF
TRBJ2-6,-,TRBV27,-,TGTGCCAGCAGTTTATCGTTGCCGGGGGCGCTGGCTGGGGCCAACGTCCTGACTTTC,CASSLSLPGALAGANVLTF
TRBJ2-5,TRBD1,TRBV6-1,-,TGTGCCAGCAGTGAAGCGACAGGACAGGGGGCGGAGACCCAGTACTTC,CASSEATGQGAETQYF
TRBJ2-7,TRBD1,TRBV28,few,TGTGCCAGCAACATGGGACAGTTGTATTCCCCCGAGCAGTACTTC,CASNMGQLYSPEQYF
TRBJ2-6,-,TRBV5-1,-,TGCGCCAGCAGCTTGCTGGGGGTCTCTGGGGCCAACGTCCTGACTTTC,CASSLLGVSGANVLTF
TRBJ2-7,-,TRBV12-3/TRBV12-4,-,TGTGCCAGCAGTTTAAATCAAATAGAGAAGCAGTACTTC,CASSLNQIEKQYF
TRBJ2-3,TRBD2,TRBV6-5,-,TGTGCTGGGGGGAGGGCTGCAGATACGCAGTATTTT,CAGGRAADTQYF
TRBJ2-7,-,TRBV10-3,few,TGTGCCATCAGTGAGATGTTCGGAGAGGGTCAGGGCTCCTACGAGCAGTACTTC,CAISEMFGEGQGSYEQYF
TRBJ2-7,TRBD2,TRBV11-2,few,TGTGCCAGCAGCCAGTTGGTAGCGGGAGCCTACGAGCAGTACTTC,CASSQLVAGAYEQYF
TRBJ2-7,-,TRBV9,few,TGTGCCAGCAGCGTAGGATCTGGCGGCCCCTACGAGCAGTACTTC,CASSVGSGGPYEQYF
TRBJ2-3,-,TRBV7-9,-,TGTGCCAGCAGCATAGCGTCGGGCACAGATACGCAGTATTTT,CASSIASGTDTQYF
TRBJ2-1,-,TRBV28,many,TGTGCCAGCAATGGCGGGCCTTCGATGCGGCAGTTCTTC,CASNGGPSMRQFF
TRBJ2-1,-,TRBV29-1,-,TGCAGCGCAAGGACACCCGGGGCTACGAATGAGCAGTTCTTC,CSARTPGATNEQFF
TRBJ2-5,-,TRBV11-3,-,TGTGCCGGCAGCTTAGTAGTCGGGGTCCAAGAGACCCAGTACTTC,CAGSLVVGVQETQYF
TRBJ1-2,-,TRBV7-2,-,TGTGCCAGCAGCTTAGACGGCGGATGGAACTATGGCTACACCTTC,CASSLDGGWNYGYTF
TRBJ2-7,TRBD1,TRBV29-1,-,TGCAGCGCCCGGACAGGGAGAGGCTACGAGCAGTACTTC,CSARTGRGYEQYF
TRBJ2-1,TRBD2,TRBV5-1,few,TGCGCCAGCAGCTTCGGCGGTGGGACTAGCGGGAGGTCCATGGACAATGAGCAGTTCTTC,CASSFGGGTSGRSMDNEQFF
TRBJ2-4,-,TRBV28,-,TGTGCCAGCAGTCCTCCGGGGGAATTGGCCAAAAACATTCAGTACTTC,CASSPPGELAKNIQYF
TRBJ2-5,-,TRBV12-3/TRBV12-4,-,TGTGCCAGCAGTTTAAGGGGAGCAGCCCGAGCCCAGTACTTC,CASSLRGAARAQYF
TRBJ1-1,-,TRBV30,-,TGTGCCTGGAGGGTCTCGGCAGCGAACACTGAAGCTTTCTTT,CAWRVSAANTEAFF
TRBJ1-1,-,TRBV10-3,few,TGTGCCATCGGACCGGGACTGGGAGGGACTGAAGCTTTCTTT,CAIGPGLGGTEAFF
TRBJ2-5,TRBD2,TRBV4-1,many,TGCGCCAGCAGCCCGACCGGGACTAGCGGAAACCAAGAGACCCAGTACTTC,CASSPTGTSGNQETQYF
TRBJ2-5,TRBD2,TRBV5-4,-,TGTGCCAGCAGCTTGGTGCCTAGCGGACAAGAGACCCAGTACTTC,CASSLVPSGQETQYF
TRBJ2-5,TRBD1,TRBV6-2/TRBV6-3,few,TGTGCCAGCAGTGGGACAGCTATATTCCAAGAGACCCAGTACTTC,CASSGTAIFQETQYF